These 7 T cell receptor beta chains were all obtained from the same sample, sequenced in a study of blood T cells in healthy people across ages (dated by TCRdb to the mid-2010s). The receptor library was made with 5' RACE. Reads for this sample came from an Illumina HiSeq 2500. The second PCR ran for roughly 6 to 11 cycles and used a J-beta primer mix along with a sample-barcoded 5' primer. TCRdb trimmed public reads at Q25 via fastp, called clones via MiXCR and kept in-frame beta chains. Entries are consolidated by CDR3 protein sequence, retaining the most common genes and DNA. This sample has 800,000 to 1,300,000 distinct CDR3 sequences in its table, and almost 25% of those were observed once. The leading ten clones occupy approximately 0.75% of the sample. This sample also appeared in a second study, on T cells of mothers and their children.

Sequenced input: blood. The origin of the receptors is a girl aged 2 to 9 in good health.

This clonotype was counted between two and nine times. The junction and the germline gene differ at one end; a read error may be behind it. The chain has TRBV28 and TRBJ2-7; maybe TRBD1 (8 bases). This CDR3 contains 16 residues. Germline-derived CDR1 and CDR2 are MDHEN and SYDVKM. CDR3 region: CASRIDRGSGAYEQYF. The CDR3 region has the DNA TGTGCCAGCAGAATCGACAGGGGCAGCGGGGCCTACGAACAGTACTTC. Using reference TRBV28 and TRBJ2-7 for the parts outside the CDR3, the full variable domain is DVKVTQSSRYLVKRTGEKVFLECVQDMDHENMFWYRQDPGLGLRLIYFSYDVKMKEKGDIPEGYSVSREKKERFSLILESASTNQTSMYLCASRIDRGSGAYEQYFGPGTRLTVT.

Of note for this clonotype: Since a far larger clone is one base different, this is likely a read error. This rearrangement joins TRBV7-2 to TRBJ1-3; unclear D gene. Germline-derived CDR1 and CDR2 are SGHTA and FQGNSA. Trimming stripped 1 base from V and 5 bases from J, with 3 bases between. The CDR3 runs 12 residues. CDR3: CASSLERNTIYF. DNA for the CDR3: TGTGCCAGCAGCTTAGAGAGAAACACCATATATTTT.

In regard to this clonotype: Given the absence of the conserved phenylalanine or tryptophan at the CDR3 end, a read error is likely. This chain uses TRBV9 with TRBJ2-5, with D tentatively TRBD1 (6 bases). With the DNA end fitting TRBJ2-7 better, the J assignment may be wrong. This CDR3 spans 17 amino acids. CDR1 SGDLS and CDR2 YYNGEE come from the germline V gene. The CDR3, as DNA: TGTGCCAGCAGCCCAAATCCAACAGGGTTGGGATCAAGCGAGCAGTACCTC. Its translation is CASSPNPTGLGSSEQYL.

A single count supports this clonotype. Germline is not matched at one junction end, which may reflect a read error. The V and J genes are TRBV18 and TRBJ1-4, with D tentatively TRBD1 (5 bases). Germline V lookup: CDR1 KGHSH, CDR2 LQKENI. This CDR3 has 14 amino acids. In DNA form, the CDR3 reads TGTGCCAGCTCAACGACAGCAACTAATAAAAAACTGTTTTTT. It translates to CASSTTATNKKLFF. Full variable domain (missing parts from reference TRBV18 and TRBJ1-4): NAGVMQNPRHLVRRRGQEARLRCSPMKGHSHVYWYRQLPEEGLKFMVYLQKENIIDESGMPKERFSAEFPKEGPSILRIQQVVRGDSAAYFCASSTTATNKKLFFGSGTQLSVL.

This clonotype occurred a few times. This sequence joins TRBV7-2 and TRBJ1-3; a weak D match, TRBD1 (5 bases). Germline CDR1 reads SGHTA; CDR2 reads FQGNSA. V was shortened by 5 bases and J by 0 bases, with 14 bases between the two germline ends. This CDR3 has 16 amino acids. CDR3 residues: CASSLTGTVSGNTIYF. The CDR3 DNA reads TGTGCCAGCAGCCTCACCGGGACGGTCTCTGGAAACACCATATATTTT.

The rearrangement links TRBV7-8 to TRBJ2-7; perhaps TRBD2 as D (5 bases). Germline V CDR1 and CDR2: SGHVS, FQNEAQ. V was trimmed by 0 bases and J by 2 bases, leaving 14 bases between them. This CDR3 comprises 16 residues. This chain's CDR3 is CASSLAASTIPYEQYF. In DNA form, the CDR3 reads TGTGCCAGCAGCTTAGCCGCTAGCACGATCCCCTACGAGCAGTACTTC.

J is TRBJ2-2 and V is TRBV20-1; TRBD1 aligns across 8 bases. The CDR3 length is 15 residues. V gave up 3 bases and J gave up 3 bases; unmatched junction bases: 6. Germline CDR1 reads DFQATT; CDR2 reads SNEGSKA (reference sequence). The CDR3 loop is CSAREGQAYTGELFF. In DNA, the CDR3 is TGCAGTGCTAGGGAGGGACAGGCCTACACCGGGGAGCTGTTTTTT.